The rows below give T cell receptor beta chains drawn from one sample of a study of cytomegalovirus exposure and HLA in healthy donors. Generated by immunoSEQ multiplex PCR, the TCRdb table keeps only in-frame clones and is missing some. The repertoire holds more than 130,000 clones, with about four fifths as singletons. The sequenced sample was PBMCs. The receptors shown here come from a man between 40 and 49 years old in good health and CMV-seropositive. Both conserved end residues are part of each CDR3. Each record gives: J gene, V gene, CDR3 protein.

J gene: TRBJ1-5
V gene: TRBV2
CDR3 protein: CASQRDRGTNNQPQHF

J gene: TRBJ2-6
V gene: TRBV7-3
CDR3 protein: CASSRTGAGANVLTF

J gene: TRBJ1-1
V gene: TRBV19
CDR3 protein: CASSIQGKTEAFF

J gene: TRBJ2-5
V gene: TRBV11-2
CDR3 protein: CASSFDRGGETQYF

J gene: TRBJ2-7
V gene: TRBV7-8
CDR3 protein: CASSLDLAGGLYEQYF

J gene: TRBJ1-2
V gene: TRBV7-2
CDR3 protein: CASSFPTGGPGGYTF

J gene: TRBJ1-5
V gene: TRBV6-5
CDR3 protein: CASRNTGMDQPQHF

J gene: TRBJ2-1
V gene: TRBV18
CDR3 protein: CASSPQRTGRSEQFF

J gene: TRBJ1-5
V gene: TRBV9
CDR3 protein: CASSAGQGDNQPQHF

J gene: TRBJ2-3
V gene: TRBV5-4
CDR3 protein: CASRQGGMTDTQYF

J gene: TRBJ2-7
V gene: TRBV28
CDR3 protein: CASSFWETGAFEQYF

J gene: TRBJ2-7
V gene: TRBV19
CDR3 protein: CASSSRRGDEQYF

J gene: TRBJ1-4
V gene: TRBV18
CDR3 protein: CASSPFGTGASEKLFF